The 2 T cell receptor beta chains below all came from one sample that was sequenced in a study of blood T cells in healthy people across ages. A second PCR, run for roughly 6 to 11 cycles, used a sample-barcoded 5' primer plus a J-beta primer mix. TCRdb re-derived calls from the 5' RACE reads in MiXCR, one entry per CDR3 protein. Of more than 800,000 distinct CDR3 sequences listed, less than 35% are singletons. The sample taken for sequencing was blood. These receptors all stem from a woman at least 80 years old in good health.

This clonotype was counted many times. With a much larger clone just one base away, this may be a read error. V is TRBV6-2 or TRBV6-3 and J is TRBJ2-5, with a tentative D call TRBD2 (6 bases). The V gene's germline CDR1 is MNHEY and CDR2 SVGEGT. The CDR3 is made up of 12 amino acids. Trimming shortened V by 3 bases and J by 11 bases, and 13 bases separated the two germline ends. Here the CDR3 DNA reads TGTGCCAGCAGTTATGGGGGGTTGGGGCAGTACTTC. Amino acids: CASSYGGLGQYF.

The CDR3 region is CASSSPGSLRYGYTF. Written as DNA, the CDR3 is TGTGCCAGCAGTTCCCCGGGATCTTTAAGATATGGCTACACCTTC. The chain employs TRBV28 and TRBJ1-2; D remains ambiguous. V lost 4 bases to trimming and J lost 5 bases, with 17 bases between them. Germline CDR1 MDHEN, CDR2 SYDVKM. This CDR3 region has 15 residues.